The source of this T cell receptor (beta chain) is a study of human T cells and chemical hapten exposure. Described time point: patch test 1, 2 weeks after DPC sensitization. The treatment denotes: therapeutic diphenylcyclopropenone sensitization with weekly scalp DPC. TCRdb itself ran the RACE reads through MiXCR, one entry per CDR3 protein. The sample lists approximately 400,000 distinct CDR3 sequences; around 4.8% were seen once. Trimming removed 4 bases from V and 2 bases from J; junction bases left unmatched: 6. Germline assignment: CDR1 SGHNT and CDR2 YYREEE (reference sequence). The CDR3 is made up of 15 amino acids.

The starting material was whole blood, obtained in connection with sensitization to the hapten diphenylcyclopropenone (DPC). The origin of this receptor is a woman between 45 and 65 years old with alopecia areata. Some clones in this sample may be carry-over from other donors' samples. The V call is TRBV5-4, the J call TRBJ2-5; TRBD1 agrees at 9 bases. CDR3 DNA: TGTGCCAGCAGCACGGGACAGGGTTTACAAGAGACCCAGTACTTC. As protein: CASSTGQGLQETQYF. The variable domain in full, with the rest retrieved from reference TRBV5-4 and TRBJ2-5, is ETGVTQSPTHLIKTRGQQVTLRCSSQSGHNTVSWYQQALGQGPQFIFQYYREEENGRGNFPPRFSGLQFPNYSSELNVNALELDDSALYLCASSTGQGLQETQYFGPGTRLLVL.